This T cell receptor beta chain was captured by sequencing in a study of beta chain features in type 1 diabetes. Study-wide findings and caveats: A moderate, significant TCRB CDR3 shortening appeared in type 1 diabetes across four CD4+ subsets.

CDR3 length: 16 residues. In germline, CDR1 is SQVTM, CDR2 ANQGSEA. With V trimmed by 2 bases and J by 1 base, 6 bases remained unmatched. TCRB transcripts that were expressed got sequenced, as all of the isolated RNA had been reverse transcribed. The repertoire was sequenced with immunoSEQ multiplex PCR; TCRdb's copy has only in-frame clones and lacks some. The table records approximately 240,000 clones, 16% of them present only once. A remark on this clone: Its specificity is not known.

This receptor was obtained from a man aged 25-45 years with type 1 diabetes. The rearrangement uses TRBV29-1 and TRBJ2-1, with TRBD1 matching over 9 bases. Source material: naive CD4+ T cells from blood. The CDR3 DNA follows: TGCAGCGTTGAATTGGGGACAGGGACTTCCTACAATGAGCAGTTCTTC. Residues: CSVELGTGTSYNEQFF.